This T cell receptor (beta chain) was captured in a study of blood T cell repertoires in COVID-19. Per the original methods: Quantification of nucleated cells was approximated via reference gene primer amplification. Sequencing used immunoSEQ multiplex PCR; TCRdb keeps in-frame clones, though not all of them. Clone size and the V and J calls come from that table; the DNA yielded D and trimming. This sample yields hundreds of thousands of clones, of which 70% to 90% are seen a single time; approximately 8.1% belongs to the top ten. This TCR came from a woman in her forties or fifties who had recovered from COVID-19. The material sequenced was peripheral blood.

CDR3 DNA: TGTGCCAGCAGTTACCGGAGAGCAACTGGAAACACCATATATTTT. Its protein is CASSYRRATGNTIYF. V gene TRBV6-2 or TRBV6-3 combines with J gene TRBJ1-3; D remains unclear. The CDR3 is 15 amino acids. CDR1 and CDR2 from the germline V gene are MNHEY and SVGEGT. Trimming pared 2 bases from V and 2 bases from J, leaving 10 bases between.